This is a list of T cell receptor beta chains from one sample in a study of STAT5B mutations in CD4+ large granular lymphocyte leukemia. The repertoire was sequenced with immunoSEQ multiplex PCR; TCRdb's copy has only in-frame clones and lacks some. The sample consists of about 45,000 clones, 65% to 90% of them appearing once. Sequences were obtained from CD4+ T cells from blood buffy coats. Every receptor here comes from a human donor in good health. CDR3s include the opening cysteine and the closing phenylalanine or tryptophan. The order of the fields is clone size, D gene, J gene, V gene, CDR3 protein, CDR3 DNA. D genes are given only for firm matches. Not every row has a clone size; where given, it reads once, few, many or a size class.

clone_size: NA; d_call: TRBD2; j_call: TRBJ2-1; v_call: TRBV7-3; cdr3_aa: CASSPKGSASGSRIYNEQFF; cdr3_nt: TGTGCCAGCAGCCCCAAGGGGTCGGCTAGCGGGAGTCGGATATACAATGAGCAGTTCTTC
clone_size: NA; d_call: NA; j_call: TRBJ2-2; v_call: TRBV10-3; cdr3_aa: CAISEGGNTGELFF; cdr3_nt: TGTGCCATCAGTGAAGGGGGGAACACCGGGGAGCTGTTTTTT
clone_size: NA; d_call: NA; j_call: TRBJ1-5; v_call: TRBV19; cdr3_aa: CASSSGGYSNQPQHF; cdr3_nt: TGTGCCAGTAGTTCGGGGGGTTATAGCAATCAGCCCCAGCATTTT
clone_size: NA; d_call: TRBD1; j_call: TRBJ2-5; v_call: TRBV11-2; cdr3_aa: CASSWTTGDLGTQYF; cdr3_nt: TGTGCCAGCAGTTGGACGACAGGGGACCTGGGGACCCAGTACTTC
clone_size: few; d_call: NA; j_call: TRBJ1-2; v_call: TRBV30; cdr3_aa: CAWSAPSYGYTF; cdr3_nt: TGTGCCTGGAGCGCCCCCTCTTATGGCTACACCTTC
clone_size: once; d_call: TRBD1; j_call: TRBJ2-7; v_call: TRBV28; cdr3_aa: CASSEPDRGWFEQYF; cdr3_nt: TGTGCCAGCAGCGAACCCGACAGGGGTTGGTTCGAGCAGTACTTC
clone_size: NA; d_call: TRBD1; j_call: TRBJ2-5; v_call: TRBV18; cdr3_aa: CASSRQGAQETQYF; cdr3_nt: TGTGCCAGCTCACGACAGGGGGCGCAAGAGACCCAGTACTTC
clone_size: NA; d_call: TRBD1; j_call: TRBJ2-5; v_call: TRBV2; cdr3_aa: CASKIRGLGETQYF; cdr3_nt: TGTGCCAGCAAGATCAGGGGGCTTGGGGAGACCCAGTACTTC
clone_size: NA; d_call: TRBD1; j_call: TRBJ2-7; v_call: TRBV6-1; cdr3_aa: CASSEPGQGFHEQYF; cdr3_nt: TGTGCCAGCAGTGAACCGGGACAGGGGTTCCACGAGCAGTACTTC
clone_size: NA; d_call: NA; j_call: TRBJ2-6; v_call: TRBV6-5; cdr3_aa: CASSYSPGPGANVLTF; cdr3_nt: TGTGCCAGCAGTTACAGTCCGGGTCCCGGGGCCAACGTCCTGACTTTC
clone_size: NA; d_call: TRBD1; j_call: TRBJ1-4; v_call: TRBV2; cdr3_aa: CASSFEGAGNEKLFF; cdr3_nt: TGTGCCAGCAGTTTCGAGGGGGCCGGTAATGAAAAACTGTTTTTT
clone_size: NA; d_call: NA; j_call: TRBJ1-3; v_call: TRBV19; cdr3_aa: CATEGYSGNTIYF; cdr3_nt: TGTGCCACTGAAGGGTACTCTGGAAACACCATATATTTT
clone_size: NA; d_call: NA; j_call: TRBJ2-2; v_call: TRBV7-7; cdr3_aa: CASRRENTGELFF; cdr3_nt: TGTGCCAGCAGGAGAGAGAACACCGGGGAGCTGTTTTTT
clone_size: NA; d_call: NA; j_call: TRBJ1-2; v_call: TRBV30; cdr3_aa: CAWRIGPLHGYTF; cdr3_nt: TGTGCCTGGAGGATAGGGCCCCTTCATGGCTACACCTTC
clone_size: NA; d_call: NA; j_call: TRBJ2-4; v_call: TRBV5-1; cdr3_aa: CASSLGASVAKNIQYF; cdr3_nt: TGCGCCAGCAGCTTGGGGGCTTCTGTAGCCAAAAACATTCAGTACTTC
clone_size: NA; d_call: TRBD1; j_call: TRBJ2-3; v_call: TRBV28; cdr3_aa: CASSSRKQGASDTQYF; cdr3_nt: TGTGCCAGCAGTTCTCGCAAACAGGGGGCGTCAGATACGCAGTATTTT
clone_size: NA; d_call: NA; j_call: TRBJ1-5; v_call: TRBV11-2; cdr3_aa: CASSQAGVNQPQHF; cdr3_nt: TGTGCCAGCAGTCAGGCAGGGGTCAATCAGCCCCAGCATTTT
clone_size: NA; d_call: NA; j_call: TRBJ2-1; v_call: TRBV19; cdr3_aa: CASADLKQQFF; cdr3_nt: TGTGCCAGTGCCGACTTGAAACAGCAGTTCTTC
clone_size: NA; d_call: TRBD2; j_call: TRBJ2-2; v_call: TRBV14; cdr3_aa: CARIPWREGPGELFF; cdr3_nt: TGTGCCAGGATCCCATGGCGGGAGGGCCCCGGGGAGCTGTTTTTT
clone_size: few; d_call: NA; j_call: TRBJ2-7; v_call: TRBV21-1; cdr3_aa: CASSPVSSGHEQYF; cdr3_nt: TGTGCCAGCAGCCCCGTGAGTAGCGGGCACGAGCAGTACTTC
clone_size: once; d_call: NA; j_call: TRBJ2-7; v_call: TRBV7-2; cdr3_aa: CASSLVRRGNEQYF; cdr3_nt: TGTGCCAGCAGCTTAGTGCGCAGGGGCAACGAGCAGTACTTC
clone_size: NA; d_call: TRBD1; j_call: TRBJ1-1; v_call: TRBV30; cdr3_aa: CAWSLQGAAEAFF; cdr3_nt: TGTGCCTGGAGTCTACAGGGGGCCGCTGAAGCTTTCTTT
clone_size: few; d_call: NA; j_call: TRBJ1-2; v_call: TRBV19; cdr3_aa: CASKEGGPVVRYTF; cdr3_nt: TGTGCCAGTAAGGAGGGGGGTCCGGTTGTGCGCTACACCTTC
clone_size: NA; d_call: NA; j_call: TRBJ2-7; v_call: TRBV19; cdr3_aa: CASSTSARLVTNEQYF; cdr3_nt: TGTGCCAGTAGTACCTCGGCGAGGCTGGTTACGAACGAGCAGTACTTC
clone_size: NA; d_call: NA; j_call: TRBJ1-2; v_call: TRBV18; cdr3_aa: CASSPRRTGEAGYTF; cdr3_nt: TGTGCCAGCTCACCCCGGCGGACGGGCGAAGCAGGCTACACCTTC
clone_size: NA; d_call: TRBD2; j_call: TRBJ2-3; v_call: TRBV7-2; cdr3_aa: CASSLVGTTPHTQYF; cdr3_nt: TGTGCCAGCAGCTTAGTTGGGACTACCCCCCATACGCAGTATTTT
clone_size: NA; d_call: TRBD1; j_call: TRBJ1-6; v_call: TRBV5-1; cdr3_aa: CASSLGQGNSPLHF; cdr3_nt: TGCGCCAGCAGCTTAGGACAGGGGAACTCACCCCTCCACTTT
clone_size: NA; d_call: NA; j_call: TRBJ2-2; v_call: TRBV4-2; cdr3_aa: CASSQVNSDTGELFF; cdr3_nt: TGTGCCAGCAGCCAAGTCAACTCGGACACCGGGGAGCTGTTTTTT